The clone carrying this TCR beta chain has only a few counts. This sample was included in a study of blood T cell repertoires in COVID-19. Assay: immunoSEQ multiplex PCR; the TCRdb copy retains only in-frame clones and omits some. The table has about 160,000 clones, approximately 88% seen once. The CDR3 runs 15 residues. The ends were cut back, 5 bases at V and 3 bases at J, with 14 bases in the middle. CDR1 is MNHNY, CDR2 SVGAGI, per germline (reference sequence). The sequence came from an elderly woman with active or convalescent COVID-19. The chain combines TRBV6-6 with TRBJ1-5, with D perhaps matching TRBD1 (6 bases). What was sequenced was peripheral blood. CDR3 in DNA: TGTGCCAGCAGTAAACAGGGAGGGAACAATCAGCCCCAGCATTTT. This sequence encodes CASSKQGGNNQPQHF.